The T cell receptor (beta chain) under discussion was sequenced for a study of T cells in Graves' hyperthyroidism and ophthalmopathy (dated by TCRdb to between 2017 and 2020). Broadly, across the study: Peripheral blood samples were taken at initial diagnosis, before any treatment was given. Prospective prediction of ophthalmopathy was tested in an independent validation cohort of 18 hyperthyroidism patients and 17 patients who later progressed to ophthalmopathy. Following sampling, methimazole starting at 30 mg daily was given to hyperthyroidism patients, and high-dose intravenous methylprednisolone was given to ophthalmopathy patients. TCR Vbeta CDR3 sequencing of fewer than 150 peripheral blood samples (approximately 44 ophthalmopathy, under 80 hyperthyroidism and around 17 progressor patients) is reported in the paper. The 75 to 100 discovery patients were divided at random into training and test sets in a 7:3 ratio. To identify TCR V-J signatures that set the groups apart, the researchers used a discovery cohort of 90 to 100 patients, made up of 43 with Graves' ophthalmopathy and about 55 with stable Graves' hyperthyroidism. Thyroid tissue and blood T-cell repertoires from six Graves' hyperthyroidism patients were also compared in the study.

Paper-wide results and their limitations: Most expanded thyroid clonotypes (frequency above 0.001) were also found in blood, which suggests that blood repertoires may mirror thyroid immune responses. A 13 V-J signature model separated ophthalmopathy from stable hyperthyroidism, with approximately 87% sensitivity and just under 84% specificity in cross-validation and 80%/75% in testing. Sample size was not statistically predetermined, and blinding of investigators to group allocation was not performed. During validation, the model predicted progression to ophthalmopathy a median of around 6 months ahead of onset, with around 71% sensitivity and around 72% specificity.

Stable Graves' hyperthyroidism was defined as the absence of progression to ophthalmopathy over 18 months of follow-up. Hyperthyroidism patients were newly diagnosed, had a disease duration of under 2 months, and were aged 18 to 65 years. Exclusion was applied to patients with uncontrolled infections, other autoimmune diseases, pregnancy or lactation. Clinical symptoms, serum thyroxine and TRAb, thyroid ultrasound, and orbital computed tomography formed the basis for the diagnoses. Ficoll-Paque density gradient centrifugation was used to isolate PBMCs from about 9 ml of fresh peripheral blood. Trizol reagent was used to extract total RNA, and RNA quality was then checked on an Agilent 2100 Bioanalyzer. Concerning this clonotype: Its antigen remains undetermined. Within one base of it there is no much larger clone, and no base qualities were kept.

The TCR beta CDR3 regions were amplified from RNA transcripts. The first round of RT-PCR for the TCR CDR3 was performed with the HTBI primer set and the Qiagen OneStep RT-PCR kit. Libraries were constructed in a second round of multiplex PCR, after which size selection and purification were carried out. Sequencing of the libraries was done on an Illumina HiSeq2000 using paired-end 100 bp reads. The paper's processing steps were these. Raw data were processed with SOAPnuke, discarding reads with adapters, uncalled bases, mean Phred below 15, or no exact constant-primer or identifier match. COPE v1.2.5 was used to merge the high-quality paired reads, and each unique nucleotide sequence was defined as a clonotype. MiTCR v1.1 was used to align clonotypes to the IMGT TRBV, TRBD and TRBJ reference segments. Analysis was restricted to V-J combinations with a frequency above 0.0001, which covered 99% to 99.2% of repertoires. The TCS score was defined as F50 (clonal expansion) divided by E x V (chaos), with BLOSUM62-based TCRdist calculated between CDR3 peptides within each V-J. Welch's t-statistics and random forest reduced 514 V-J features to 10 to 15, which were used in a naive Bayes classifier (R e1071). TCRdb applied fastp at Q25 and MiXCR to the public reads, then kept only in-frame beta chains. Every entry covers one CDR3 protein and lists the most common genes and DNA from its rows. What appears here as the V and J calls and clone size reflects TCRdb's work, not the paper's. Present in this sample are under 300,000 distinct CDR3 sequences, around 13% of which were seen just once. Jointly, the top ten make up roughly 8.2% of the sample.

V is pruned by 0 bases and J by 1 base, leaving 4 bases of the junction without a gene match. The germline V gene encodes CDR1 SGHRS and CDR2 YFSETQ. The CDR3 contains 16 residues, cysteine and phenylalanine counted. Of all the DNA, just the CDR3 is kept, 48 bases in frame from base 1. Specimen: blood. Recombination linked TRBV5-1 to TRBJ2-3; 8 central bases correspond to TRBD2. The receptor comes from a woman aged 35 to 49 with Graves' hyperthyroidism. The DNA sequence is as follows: TGCGCCAGCAGCTTGGCTCCGGGAGGGGGCACAGATACGCAGTATTTT. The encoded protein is CASSLAPGGGTDTQYF. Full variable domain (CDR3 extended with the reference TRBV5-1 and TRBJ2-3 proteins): KAGVTQTPRYLIKTRGQQVTLSCSPISGHRSVSWYQQTPGQGLQFLFEYFSETQRNKGNFPGRFSGRQFSNSRSEMNVSTLELGDSALYLCASSLAPGGGTDTQYFGPGTRLTVL.